One sample yielded the 10 T cell receptor beta chains listed below, sequenced in a study of T-cell reconstitution after alpha-beta-depleted transplantation in children. Unique molecular identifiers were incorporated during preparation of the TCRbeta library. One entry per CDR3 protein, called by TCRdb with MiXCR from the PCR reads. Altogether 200,000 or so distinct CDR3 sequences are present, around 9.2% being singletons, with the ten largest covering approximately 40%. The sample here was PBMCs, mostly from graft donor cells, taken 360 days after TCRalphabeta/CD19-depleted stem cell transplant. The receptors here all came from a male patient aged 2-9 years who had a stem cell transplant for acute myeloid leukemia, so the T cells may come from the graft donor.

This clonotype was seen only a few times. DNA for the CDR3: TGTGCCAGCAGTTTTGGGTCAATTGGAAACACCATATATTTT. Protein: CASSFGSIGNTIYF. The rearrangement joins TRBV28 to TRBJ1-3; D gene ambiguous. CDR3 length: 14 residues. Germline V CDR1 and CDR2: MDHEN, SYDVKM. V dropped 3 bases and J dropped 3 bases, with 9 bases sitting between them.

At least ten counts were recorded for this clonotype. The chain is built from TRBV15 and TRBJ2-5, with D possibly matching TRBD1 (6 bases). The CDR3 contains 14 residues. Trimming took off 2 bases at V and 5 bases at J, with 12 bases between the two ends. CDR1 LNHNV and CDR2 YYDKDF come from the germline V gene (reference sequence). The CDR3 protein is CATSRITGTETQYF. The CDR3 DNA sequence: TGTGCCACCAGCAGAATTACAGGGACGGAGACCCAGTACTTC.

This clonotype was detected many times. The chain has TRBV27 and TRBJ2-1; D possibly matches TRBD1 or TRBD2 (5 bases each). Germline-derived CDR1 and CDR2 are MNHEY and SMNVEV (reference sequence). CDR3 length: 16 amino acids. The germline V and J ends were trimmed by 5 bases and 8 bases, with 22 bases remaining between them. Here the CDR3 DNA reads TGTGCCAGCAGTCCTCGCCCGGGACCCCCAAGGGATGAGCAGTTCTTC. This codes for CASSPRPGPPRDEQFF.

This clonotype was counted many times. This chain joins TRBV10-2 and TRBJ2-3, with 8 bases aligning to TRBD2. V lost 4 bases and J lost 7; bases outside the gene matches: 13. CDR1 is WSHSY, CDR2 SAAADI, per germline. The CDR3 loop spans 16 amino acids. This CDR3 is CASSAEGTSLKNTQYF. In nucleotides, the CDR3 is TGCGCCAGCAGTGCGGAGGGGACTAGTTTAAAGAATACGCAGTATTTT.

In regard to this clonotype: A much larger clone lies one base from this, so it may be a read error. The chain is built from TRBV6-1 and TRBJ1-2; D call uncertain. Germline V gene sequence: CDR1 MNHNS, CDR2 SASEGT. V lost 6 bases to trimming and J lost 7 bases, with 9 bases between them. The CDR3 length is 11 residues. The CDR3 bases are TGTGCCAGCAGAGCGGACTGTGGCTACACCTTC. It translates to CASRADCGYTF.

The chain uses TRBV11-2 and TRBJ2-7; possible D gene TRBD2, 6 bases. The CDR3 extends over 17 amino acids. With 2 bases removed from V and 2 bases from J, the gap between germline ends came to 19 bases. Germline V lookup: CDR1 SGHAT, CDR2 FQNNGV. CDR3 in amino acids: CASSLRGLGVDPYEQYF. The CDR3 DNA is TGTGCCAGCAGCTTACGGGGGTTGGGCGTTGATCCCTACGAGCAGTACTTC.

This clonotype was seen ten or more times. The chain joins TRBV12-3 or TRBV12-4 to TRBJ2-1, with 10 nucleotides matching TRBD1. The V segment lost 2 bases and the J segment 7 bases; nucleotides outside the gene matches: 8. This CDR3 comprises 16 residues. CDR3 DNA sequence: TGTGCCAGCAGTTTAAGATTGGGACAGGGGACGAATGAGCAGTTCTTC. Translation gives CASSLRLGQGTNEQFF.

V usage is TRBV29-1 and J usage is TRBJ1-3; no reliable D call. V lost 4 bases and J lost 3, with 10 bases in between. Germline V lookup: CDR1 SQVTM, CDR2 ANQGSEA. The CDR3 has 13 amino acids. The CDR3 nucleotides read TGCAGCGTTGTATTGTCCTTTGGAAACACCATATATTTT. Translated, it gives CSVVLSFGNTIYF.

This clonotype was counted ten times or more. The V call is TRBV7-8, the J call TRBJ2-3, with D perhaps assigned TRBD1 or TRBD2 (5 bases each). The CDR3 totals 17 residues. V was cut by 5 bases and J by 2 bases, with 20 bases left in between. Germline loops: CDR1 SGHVS, CDR2 FQNEAQ. As DNA, the CDR3 is TGTGCCAGCAGCAAGAGGGACCGACCACTCCCCACAGATACGCAGTATTTT. Encoded protein: CASSKRDRPLPTDTQYF.

This clonotype was observed many times. V is TRBV3-1 and J is TRBJ2-7; no definite D call. This CDR3 contains 13 residues. Trimming took 0 bases from V and 4 from J, leaving 7 bases between them. Germline CDR1 and CDR2: LGHDT and YNNKEL (reference sequence). The CDR3 spells CASSQDYRYEQYV. DNA for the CDR3: TGTGCCAGCAGCCAAGATTACCGATACGAGCAGTACGTC.